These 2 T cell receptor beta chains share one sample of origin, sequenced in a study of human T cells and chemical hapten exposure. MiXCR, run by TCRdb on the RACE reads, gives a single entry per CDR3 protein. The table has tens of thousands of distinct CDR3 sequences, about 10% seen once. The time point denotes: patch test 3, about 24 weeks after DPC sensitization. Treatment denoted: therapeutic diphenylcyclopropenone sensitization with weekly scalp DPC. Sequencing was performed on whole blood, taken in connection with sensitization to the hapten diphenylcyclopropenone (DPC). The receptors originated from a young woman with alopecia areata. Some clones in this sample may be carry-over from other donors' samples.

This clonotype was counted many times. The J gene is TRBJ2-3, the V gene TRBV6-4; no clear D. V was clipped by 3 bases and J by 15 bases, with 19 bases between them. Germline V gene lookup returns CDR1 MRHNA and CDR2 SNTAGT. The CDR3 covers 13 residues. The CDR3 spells CASSEILTGPQYF. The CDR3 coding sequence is TGTGCCAGCAGTGAAATACTGACTGGCCCCCAATATTTT.

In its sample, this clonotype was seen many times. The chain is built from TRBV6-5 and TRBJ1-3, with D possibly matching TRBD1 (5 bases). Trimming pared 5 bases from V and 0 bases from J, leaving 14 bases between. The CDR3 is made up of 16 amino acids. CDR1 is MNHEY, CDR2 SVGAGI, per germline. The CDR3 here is CASSPVGTVSGNTIYF. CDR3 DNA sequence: TGTGCCAGCAGTCCCGTAGGGACCGTCTCTGGAAACACCATATATTTT.